This T cell receptor (beta chain) was captured by sequencing in a study of T cells of healthy individuals. Only a few counts were recorded for this clonotype. V was clipped by 4 bases and J by 5 bases, with 14 bases between them. The CDR3 totals 13 residues. Germline values: CDR1 SQVTM, CDR2 ANQGSEA. In TCRdb, the 5' RACE reads were re-called with MiXCR into one record per CDR3 protein. Seen here are 50,000 to 55,000 distinct CDR3 sequences, around 15% observed once, and the top ten hold roughly 16%. This sequence was found in a human donor in good health. This chain links TRBV29-1 with TRBJ2-5; D call uncertain. CDR3 DNA sequence: TGCAGCGTTGTTGTTTGGGCGGCGGAGACCCAGTACTTC. It encodes CSVVVWAAETQYF.